This paragraph reports one TCR beta chain. The data originate from a study of T cell responses to AZD1222 COVID-19 vaccine. Assay: immunoSEQ multiplex PCR; the TCRdb copy retains only in-frame clones and omits some. The table has more than 95,000 clones, 90% seen once; the top ten hold approximately 4.5%. Germline values: CDR1 SGHRS, CDR2 YFSETQ. V gave up 0 bases and J gave up 3 bases, with 6 bases separating them. This CDR3 has 13 amino acids. The sequence derives from an adult in good health. The sample in question was peripheral blood, obtained on day 0 of MenACWY control vaccination. V and J are TRBV5-1 and TRBJ1-1; no reliable D call. In DNA form, the CDR3 reads TGCGCCAGCAGCTTGGAGAGGGACACTGAAGCTTTCTTT. It specifies CASSLERDTEAFF. Filled out from reference TRBV5-1 and TRBJ1-1, the complete variable domain reads KAGVTQTPRYLIKTRGQQVTLSCSPISGHRSVSWYQQTPGQGLQFLFEYFSETQRNKGNFPGRFSGRQFSNSRSEMNVSTLELGDSALYLCASSLERDTEAFFGQGTRLTVV.